These 4 T cell receptor beta chains were all obtained from the same sample, sequenced in a study of T cells in Graves' hyperthyroidism and ophthalmopathy. Amplified regions were TCR beta CDR3 sequences from RNA transcripts. The primer set for the first-round RT-PCR of the TCR CDR3 was HTBI. TCRdb re-analysed the multiplex PCR reads in MiXCR, keeping a single row per CDR3 protein. The sample has a few hundred thousand distinct CDR3 sequences, over 15% seen once; the top ten hold 3.5% to 4%. Sequenced: blood. Source of these receptors: a young woman with Graves' hyperthyroidism.

This sequence joins TRBV4-1 and TRBJ1-5; D ambiguous. Per germline, CDR1 MGHRA and CDR2 YSYEKL. The CDR3 runs to 13 residues. V was pared by 4 bases and J by 5 bases, with 9 bases between. The chain's CDR3 is CASSRREYQPQHF. For the CDR3, the DNA is TGCGCCAGCAGCCGGAGGGAATATCAGCCCCAGCATTTT.

The rearrangement uses TRBV5-1 and TRBJ2-4, with D maybe TRBD2 (5 bases). Germline CDR1 is SGHRS and CDR2 is YFSETQ. This CDR3 has 17 residues. The ends were cut back, 0 bases at V and 0 bases at J, with 13 bases in the middle. For the CDR3, the DNA is TGCGCCAGCAGCTTGGCCACCCAGGCGGGAGCCAAAAACATTCAGTACTTC. It encodes CASSLATQAGAKNIQYF.

This clonotype has ten or more counts. The chain joins TRBV28 to TRBJ2-5; D remains ambiguous. This CDR3 comprises 13 residues. Trimming pared 8 bases from V and 2 bases from J, leaving 12 bases between. Germline values: CDR1 MDHEN, CDR2 SYDVKM. CDR3 in DNA: TGTGCCAGCCTTCGTGATGGGCAAGAGACCCAGTACTTC. Amino acids: CASLRDGQETQYF.

In this sample, this clonotype turned up a few times. The chain combines TRBV11-1 with TRBJ2-2, with 11 positions matching TRBD1. V lost 6 bases and J lost 5; bases outside the gene matches: 11. Germline V gene sequence: CDR1 SGHAT, CDR2 FQDESV (reference sequence). This CDR3 has 17 amino acids. CDR3 coding DNA: TGTGCCAGCAGGATGCCCTGGACAGGGGGCTGGACCGGGGAGCTGTTTTTT. Amino acids: CASRMPWTGGWTGELFF.